Listed here are 8 T cell receptor beta chains from one sample, sequenced in a study of CD8 T cells in ankylosing spondylitis. Broader study findings: One TCR beta motif, made up of about 8 highly homologous variants, appeared characteristic of ankylosing spondylitis blood.

Antigen specificity for these receptors is unknown. TCRdb called the 5' RACE reads again in MiXCR, with one record for every CDR3 protein. This repertoire shows about 750,000 distinct CDR3 sequences, about 20% found once; its top ten account for 15% to 20%. Sample: blood, either unsorted or a sorted T cell fraction (not recorded which). The receptors originated from a male donor with ankylosing spondylitis.

This clonotype appeared a few times. DNA of the CDR3: TGCAGTGCTAGAGGGGGGCAGTTAAGCTCCTACGAGCAGTACTTC. Translation gives CSARGGQLSSYEQYF. The chain is built from TRBV20-1 and TRBJ2-7; possibly TRBD1 for D (6 bases). Deletions cut 1 base from V and 0 bases from J, with 13 bases between. Per germline, CDR1 DFQATT and CDR2 SNEGSKA (reference sequence). This CDR3 region has 15 residues.

This clonotype came up a few times. V is TRBV18 and J is TRBJ2-2; D uncertain. CDR1 is KGHSH, CDR2 LQKENI, per germline. The length of the CDR3 is 14 residues. Trimming took 1 base from V and 5 from J, leaving 8 bases between them. The CDR3: CASSPRVSTGELFF. CDR3 DNA sequence: TGTGCCAGCTCACCACGGGTTTCGACCGGGGAGCTGTTTTTT.

This clonotype was detected a few times. The V and J genes are TRBV11-2 and TRBJ2-7, with D perhaps assigned TRBD1 or TRBD2 (5 bases each). CDR3 length equals 16 residues. V lost 1 base and J 4 bases, leaving 17 bases between the germline ends. Germline V gene data show CDR1 as SGHAT and CDR2 as FQNNGV. CDR3 sequence (DNA): TGTGCCAGCAGCTTAGTCGGGGCGCGGCTGTTTTACGAGCAGTACTTC. Amino acids: CASSLVGARLFYEQYF.

This clonotype was detected only a few times. This CDR3 is CAIQPGGPGTDTQYF. The CDR3 DNA reads TGTGCCATCCAACCTGGGGGGCCGGGCACAGATACGCAGTATTTT. This chain links TRBV7-6 with TRBJ2-3, with D perhaps assigned TRBD1 or TRBD2 (6 bases each). This CDR3 is built from 15 residues. Germline V gene sequence: CDR1 SGHVS, CDR2 FNYEAQ. The germline V and J ends were trimmed by 10 bases and 1 base, with 18 bases remaining between them.

As DNA, the CDR3 is TGTGCCAGCGCCTCACGGCGGGTGAACACTGAAGCTTTCTTT. Translating gives CASASRRVNTEAFF. The gene calls are TRBV2 and TRBJ1-1; D not resolved. This CDR3 is built from 14 residues. Trimming took off 8 bases at V and 0 bases at J, with 13 bases between the two ends. Per germline, CDR1 SNHLY and CDR2 FYNNEI. The full variable domain, rest sourced from reference TRBV2 and TRBJ1-1, is EPEVTQTPSHQVTQMGQEVILRCVPISNHLYFYWYRQILGQKVEFLVSFYNNEISEKSEIFDDQFSVERPDGSNFTLKIRSTKLEDSAMYFCASASRRVNTEAFFGQGTRLTVV.

This clonotype occurred once. The V and J genes are TRBV7-2 and TRBJ1-1; D possibly corresponds to TRBD1 (6 bases). The CDR3 is 13 residues long. The V gene's germline CDR1 is SGHTA and CDR2 FQGNSA. Trimming removed 5 bases from V and 8 bases from J, with 15 bases in between. This chain's CDR3 is CASSEGGRLEAFF. The CDR3 nucleotides are TGTGCCAGCAGCGAGGGGGGGCGTTTGGAAGCTTTCTTT. Supplemented by reference TRBV7-2 and TRBJ1-1, the full variable domain reads GAGVSQSPSNKVTEKGKDVELRCDPISGHTALYWYRQSLGQGLEFLIYFQGNSAPDKSGLPSDRFSAERTGGSVSTLTIQRTQQEDSAVYLCASSEGGRLEAFFGQGTRLTVV.

In this sample, this clonotype turned up many times. The chain has TRBV18 and TRBJ1-2; perhaps TRBD1 as D (5 bases). From germline, CDR1 is KGHSH and CDR2 LQKENI. The CDR3 is made up of 14 amino acids. V gave up 3 bases and J gave up 3 bases, with 11 bases separating them. The CDR3 nucleotides read TGTGCCAGCTCACCCGCGGGGCAGTACTATGGCTACACCTTC. Translating gives CASSPAGQYYGYTF.

Ten or more counts support this clonotype. This chain connects TRBV20-1 to TRBJ2-1; D may be TRBD2 (5 bases). The CDR3 has 14 amino acids. Deletions cut 3 bases from V and 1 base from J, with 10 bases between. The germline gives CDR1 DFQATT, CDR2 SNEGSKA (reference sequence). The CDR3: CSARERGSYNEQFF. Here the CDR3 DNA reads TGCAGTGCTAGGGAACGGGGTTCCTACAATGAGCAGTTCTTC.